The rows below give T cell receptor beta chains drawn from one sample of a study of response to subunit inactivated influenza vaccine. One entry per CDR3 protein results from TCRdb running MiXCR on the RT-PCR reads. The repertoire has more than 150,000 distinct CDR3 sequences, about 9.3% of them found once; the top ten carry roughly a tenth. The sequences come from non-naive T cells sorted from PBMCs, collected on the day of vaccination. The receptors were gathered from a man aged 50 or older who received an inactivated influenza vaccine. Each CDR3 is given with its conserved first and last residue. The order of the fields is D gene, V gene, clone size, J gene, CDR3 DNA, CDR3 protein. A D gene is named only where the DNA matches it firmly. The size of a clone is reported for some rows only, either as once, few or many, or as a class for expanded clones.

d_gene: -
v_gene: TRBV5-1
abundance: few
j_gene: TRBJ2-7
CDR3nt: TGCGCCAGCAGCGGACCTATAAGGGGGACCCTGGGGAGGCAGTACTTC
CDR3aa: CASSGPIRGTLGRQYF

d_gene: -
v_gene: TRBV15
abundance: few
j_gene: TRBJ1-3
CDR3nt: TGTGCCACGGCGGTGCGCTCTGGAAACACCATATATTTT
CDR3aa: CATAVRSGNTIYF

d_gene: TRBD2
v_gene: TRBV28
abundance: few
j_gene: TRBJ2-2
CDR3nt: TGTGCCAGCAGTTTATCCGGGGGGGGAAGCGGGGAGCTGTTTTTT
CDR3aa: CASSLSGGGSGELFF

d_gene: -
v_gene: TRBV5-5
abundance: -
j_gene: TRBJ2-7
CDR3nt: TGTGCCAGCAGCTTGCTAGGGATGGGCTACGAGCAGTACTTC
CDR3aa: CASSLLGMGYEQYF

d_gene: -
v_gene: TRBV6-2/TRBV6-3
abundance: many
j_gene: TRBJ2-3
CDR3nt: TGTGCCAGCAGTGCTGGACTAACGGGTACGCAGTATTTT
CDR3aa: CASSAGLTGTQYF

d_gene: TRBD2
v_gene: TRBV27
abundance: few
j_gene: TRBJ2-2
CDR3nt: TGTGCCAGCAGTTTATACCTACCGGGACTAGCGGGAACCAATACTAACACCGGGGAGCTGTTTTTT
CDR3aa: CASSLYLPGLAGTNTNTGELFF

d_gene: -
v_gene: TRBV7-2
abundance: -
j_gene: TRBJ2-1
CDR3nt: TGTGCCAGCCGTTTATCTGGACCCTCCAATGAGCAGTTCTTC
CDR3aa: CASRLSGPSNEQFF

d_gene: -
v_gene: TRBV5-6
abundance: once
j_gene: TRBJ2-5
CDR3nt: TGTGCCAGCAGCCCGCTGGGGGCGTCCGAGACCCAGTACTTC
CDR3aa: CASSPLGASETQYF

d_gene: TRBD2
v_gene: TRBV18
abundance: many
j_gene: TRBJ2-7
CDR3nt: TGTGCCAGCTCACCCCCGGGGGGGGAGTACGAGCAGTACTTC
CDR3aa: CASSPPGGEYEQYF

d_gene: -
v_gene: TRBV12-3/TRBV12-4
abundance: few
j_gene: TRBJ2-7
CDR3nt: TGTGCCAGCAGTTTGGACTATTCGGGAGTGAACGAGCAGTACTTC
CDR3aa: CASSLDYSGVNEQYF

d_gene: -
v_gene: TRBV4-2
abundance: -
j_gene: TRBJ1-2
CDR3nt: TGTGCCAGCAGCCAAGGCGGGGCCCGGGGAATGTACCCCTATGGCTACACCTTC
CDR3aa: CASSQGGARGMYPYGYTF

d_gene: TRBD2
v_gene: TRBV20-1
abundance: -
j_gene: TRBJ2-1
CDR3nt: TGCAGTGCTGGCCCTCCTAGCGGGGTCTTCGGGGAGCAGTTCTTC
CDR3aa: CSAGPPSGVFGEQFF

d_gene: -
v_gene: TRBV12-3/TRBV12-4
abundance: many
j_gene: TRBJ2-2
CDR3nt: TGTGCCAGCATTCAGGGTGACACCGGGGAGCTGTTTTTT
CDR3aa: CASIQGDTGELFF

d_gene: -
v_gene: TRBV7-3
abundance: few
j_gene: TRBJ2-1
CDR3nt: TGTGCCAGCAGCCCGCGGGGGCCTAGCTCCTACAATGAGCAGTTCTTC
CDR3aa: CASSPRGPSSYNEQFF

d_gene: -
v_gene: TRBV6-1
abundance: -
j_gene: TRBJ2-3
CDR3nt: TGTGCCAGCAGTGAATTTGGAGATACGCAGTATTTT
CDR3aa: CASSEFGDTQYF

d_gene: -
v_gene: TRBV2
abundance: -
j_gene: TRBJ2-5
CDR3nt: TGTGCCAGCTGCGGGAACCTCCAAGAGACCCAGTACTTC
CDR3aa: CASCGNLQETQYF

d_gene: TRBD1
v_gene: TRBV7-2
abundance: many
j_gene: TRBJ1-5
CDR3nt: TGTGCCAGCACCCGACAGGGGGAAGGACAGCCCCAGCATTTT
CDR3aa: CASTRQGEGQPQHF

d_gene: TRBD1
v_gene: TRBV7-9
abundance: -
j_gene: TRBJ2-2
CDR3nt: TGTGCCAGCAGCTTAGCCGACAGGGGGAAGAACACCGGGGAGCTGTTTTTT
CDR3aa: CASSLADRGKNTGELFF

d_gene: -
v_gene: TRBV11-2
abundance: -
j_gene: TRBJ2-3
CDR3nt: TGTGCCAGCAGCTTAAGGCTGCGGCCAATAGGCACAGATACGCAGTATTTT
CDR3aa: CASSLRLRPIGTDTQYF

d_gene: TRBD2
v_gene: TRBV4-2
abundance: many
j_gene: TRBJ2-5
CDR3nt: TGTGCCAGCAGCCAAGAGGGTGGCGGAGCGGGACGAGAGACCCAGTACTTC
CDR3aa: CASSQEGGGAGRETQYF

d_gene: -
v_gene: TRBV12-3/TRBV12-4
abundance: few
j_gene: TRBJ2-7
CDR3nt: TGTGCCAGCAGTTTAGGAGGCAGCCTTGGAGACGAGCAGTACTTC
CDR3aa: CASSLGGSLGDEQYF

d_gene: TRBD2
v_gene: TRBV12-3/TRBV12-4
abundance: many
j_gene: TRBJ2-1
CDR3nt: TGTGCCAGCAGTTTAGAGGGACTAGCGGACAATGAGCAGTTCTTC
CDR3aa: CASSLEGLADNEQFF

d_gene: TRBD2
v_gene: TRBV7-2
abundance: -
j_gene: TRBJ2-3
CDR3nt: TGTGCCAGCAGCTTAGGGGGACTAGCTCTTGATACGCAGTATTTT
CDR3aa: CASSLGGLALDTQYF

d_gene: TRBD1
v_gene: TRBV6-1
abundance: few
j_gene: TRBJ2-3
CDR3nt: TGTGCCAGCAGTGAAGCGAGCAGGGGGCGCGGGGATACGCAGTATTTT
CDR3aa: CASSEASRGRGDTQYF

d_gene: -
v_gene: TRBV11-2
abundance: few
j_gene: TRBJ2-1
CDR3nt: TGTGCCAGCAGCTTAGCCCAGATAAGGAATGAGCAGTTCTTC
CDR3aa: CASSLAQIRNEQFF